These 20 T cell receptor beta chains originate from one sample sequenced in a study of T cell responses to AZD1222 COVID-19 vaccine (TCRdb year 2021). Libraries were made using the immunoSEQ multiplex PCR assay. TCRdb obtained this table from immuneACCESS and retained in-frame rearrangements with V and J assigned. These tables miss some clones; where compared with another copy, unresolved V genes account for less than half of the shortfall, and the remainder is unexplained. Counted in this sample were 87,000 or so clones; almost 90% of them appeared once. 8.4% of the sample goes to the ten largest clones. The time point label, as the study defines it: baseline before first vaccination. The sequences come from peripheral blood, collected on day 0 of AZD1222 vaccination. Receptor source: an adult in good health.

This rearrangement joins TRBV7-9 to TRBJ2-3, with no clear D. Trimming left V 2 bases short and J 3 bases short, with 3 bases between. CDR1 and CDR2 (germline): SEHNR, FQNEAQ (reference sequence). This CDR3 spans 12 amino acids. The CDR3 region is CASSLLTDTQYF. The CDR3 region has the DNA TGTGCCAGCAGCTTACTAACAGATACGCAGTATTTT.

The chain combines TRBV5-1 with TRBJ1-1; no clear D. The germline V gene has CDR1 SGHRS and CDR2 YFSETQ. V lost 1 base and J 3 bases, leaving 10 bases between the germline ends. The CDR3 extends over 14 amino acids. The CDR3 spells CASSLTGVDTEAFF. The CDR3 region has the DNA TGCGCCAGCAGCTTGACCGGGGTGGACACTGAAGCTTTCTTT.

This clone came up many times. CDR3: CASIRTGEATGELFF. The CDR3, as DNA: TGTGCCAGCATAAGGACAGGGGAGGCCACCGGGGAGCTGTTTTTT. The chain employs TRBV28 and TRBJ2-2; 9 nucleotides line up with TRBD1. The CDR3 contains 15 residues. Germline V lookup: CDR1 MDHEN, CDR2 SYDVKM. With 7 bases clipped from V and 4 bases from J, the junction kept 7 bases outside the gene matches.

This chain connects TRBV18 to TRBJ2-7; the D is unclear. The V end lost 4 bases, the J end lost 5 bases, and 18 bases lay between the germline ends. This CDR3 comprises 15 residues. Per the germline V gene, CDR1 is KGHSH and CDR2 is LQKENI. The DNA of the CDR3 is TGTGCCAGCTCACGCGTAAGGCCCCCCCAAGACGAGCAGTACTTC. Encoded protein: CASSRVRPPQDEQYF.

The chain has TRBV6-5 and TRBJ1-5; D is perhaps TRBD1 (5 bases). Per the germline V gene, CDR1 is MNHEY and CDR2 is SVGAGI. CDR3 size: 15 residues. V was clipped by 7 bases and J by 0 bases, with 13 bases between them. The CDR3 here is CASNLGRNSNQPQHF. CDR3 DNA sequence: TGTGCCAGCAACTTGGGACGGAATAGCAATCAGCCCCAGCATTTT.

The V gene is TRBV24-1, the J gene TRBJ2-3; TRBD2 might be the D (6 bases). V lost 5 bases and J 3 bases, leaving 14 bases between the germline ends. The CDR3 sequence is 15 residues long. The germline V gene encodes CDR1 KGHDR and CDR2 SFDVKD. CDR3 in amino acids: CATSVGHGGTDTQYF. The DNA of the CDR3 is TGTGCCACCAGTGTCGGCCACGGGGGAACAGATACGCAGTATTTT.

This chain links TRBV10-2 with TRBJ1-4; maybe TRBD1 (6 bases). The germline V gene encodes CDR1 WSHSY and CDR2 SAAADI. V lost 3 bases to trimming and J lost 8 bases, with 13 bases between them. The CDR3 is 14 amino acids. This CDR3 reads CASSDIQGGEKLFF. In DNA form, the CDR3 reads TGCGCCAGCAGTGATATACAGGGAGGAGAAAAACTGTTTTTT.

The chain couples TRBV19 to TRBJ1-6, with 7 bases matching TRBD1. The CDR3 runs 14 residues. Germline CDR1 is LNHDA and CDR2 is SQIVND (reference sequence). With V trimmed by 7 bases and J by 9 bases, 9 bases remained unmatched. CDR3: CASTGTSGGSPLHF. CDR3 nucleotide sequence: TGTGCCAGTACCGGGACCTCAGGGGGTTCACCCCTCCACTTT.

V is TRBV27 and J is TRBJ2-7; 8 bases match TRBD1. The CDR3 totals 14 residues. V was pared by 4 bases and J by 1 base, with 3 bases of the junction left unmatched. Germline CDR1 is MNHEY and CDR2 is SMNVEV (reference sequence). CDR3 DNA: TGTGCCAGCAGTTCCGGACAGGGATCCTACGAGCAGTACTTC. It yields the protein CASSSGQGSYEQYF.

Here the CDR3 DNA reads TGTGCCAGCAGCGTAGCCGACAGCTACGAGCAGTACTTC. Translating gives CASSVADSYEQYF. The rearrangement uses TRBV9 and TRBJ2-7, with D perhaps TRBD1 (5 bases). Germline lookup yields CDR1 SGDLS and CDR2 YYNGEE. This CDR3 region has 13 residues. V gave up 0 bases and J gave up 3 bases, with 7 bases separating them.

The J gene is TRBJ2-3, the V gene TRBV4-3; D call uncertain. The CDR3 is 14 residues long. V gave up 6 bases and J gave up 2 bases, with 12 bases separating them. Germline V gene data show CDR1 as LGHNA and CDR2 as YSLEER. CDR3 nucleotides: TGCGCCAGCAGTCGTCAAGTAACCACAGATACGCAGTATTTT. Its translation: CASSRQVTTDTQYF.

CDR3 in amino acids: CASSLAHRVYGYTF. The CDR3 DNA is TGTGCCAGCAGCTTAGCCCACAGGGTGTATGGCTACACCTTC. This chain connects TRBV7-9 to TRBJ1-2; possibly TRBD1 for D (6 bases). The V end lost 0 bases, the J end lost 5 bases, and 10 bases lay between the germline ends. Germline V gives CDR1 SEHNR, CDR2 FQNEAQ (reference sequence). The CDR3 covers 14 residues.

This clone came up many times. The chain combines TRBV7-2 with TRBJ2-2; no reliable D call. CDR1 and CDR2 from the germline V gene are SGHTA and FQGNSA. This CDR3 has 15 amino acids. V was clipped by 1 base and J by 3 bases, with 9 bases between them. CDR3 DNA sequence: TGTGCCAGCAGCTTAGGTAACCTGGACACCGGGGAGCTGTTTTTT. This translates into CASSLGNLDTGELFF.

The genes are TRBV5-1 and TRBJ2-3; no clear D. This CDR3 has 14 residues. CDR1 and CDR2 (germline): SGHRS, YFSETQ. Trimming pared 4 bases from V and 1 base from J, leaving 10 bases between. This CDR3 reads CASSPTAGTDTQYF. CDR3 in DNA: TGCGCCAGCAGCCCCACTGCGGGCACAGATACGCAGTATTTT.

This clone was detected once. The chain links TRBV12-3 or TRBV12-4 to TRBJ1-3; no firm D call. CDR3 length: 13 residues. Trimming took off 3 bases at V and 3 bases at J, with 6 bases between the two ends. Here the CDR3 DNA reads TGTGCCAGCAGTTTTTCGCATGGAAACACCATATATTTT. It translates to CASSFSHGNTIYF.

The CDR3 DNA is TGCAGCGTTGAAGGTGGGACTAGCGGGTACGAGCAGTACTTC. This sequence encodes CSVEGGTSGYEQYF. The V call is TRBV29-1, the J call TRBJ2-7; 12 nucleotides match TRBD2. CDR1 and CDR2 (germline): SQVTM, ANQGSEA. The CDR3 totals 14 residues. Trimming removed 1 base from V and 4 bases from J; junction bases left unmatched: 2.

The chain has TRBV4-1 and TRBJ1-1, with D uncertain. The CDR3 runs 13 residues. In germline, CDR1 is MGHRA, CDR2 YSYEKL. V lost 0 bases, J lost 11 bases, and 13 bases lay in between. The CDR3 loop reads CASSQDPGLEAFF. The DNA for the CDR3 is TGCGCCAGCAGCCAAGATCCGGGTTTAGAGGCTTTCTTT.

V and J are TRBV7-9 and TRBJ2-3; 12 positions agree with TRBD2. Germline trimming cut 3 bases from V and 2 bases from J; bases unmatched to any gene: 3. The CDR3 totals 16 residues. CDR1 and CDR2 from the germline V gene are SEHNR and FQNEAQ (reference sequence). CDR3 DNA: TGTGCCAGCAGCTTGACTAGCGGGGGATTCACAGATACGCAGTATTTT. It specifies CASSLTSGGFTDTQYF.

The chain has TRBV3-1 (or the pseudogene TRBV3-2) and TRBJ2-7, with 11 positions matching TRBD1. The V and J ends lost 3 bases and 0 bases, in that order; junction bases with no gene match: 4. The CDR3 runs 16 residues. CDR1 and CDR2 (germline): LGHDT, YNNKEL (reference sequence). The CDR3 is CASSQQGQGVSYEQYF. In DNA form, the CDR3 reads TGTGCCAGCAGCCAGCAGGGACAGGGGGTCTCCTACGAGCAGTACTTC.

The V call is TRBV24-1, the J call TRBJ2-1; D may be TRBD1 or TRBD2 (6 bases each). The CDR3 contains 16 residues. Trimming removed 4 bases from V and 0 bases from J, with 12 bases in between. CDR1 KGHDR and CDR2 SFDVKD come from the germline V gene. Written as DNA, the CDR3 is TGTGCCACCAGTGACGGGGGCCCCACCTCCTACAATGAGCAGTTCTTC. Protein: CATSDGGPTSYNEQFF.